This T cell receptor (beta chain) was recorded in a study of shared clonotypes between healthy human individuals. A note on this clone: Antigen: not known.

Sequencing used immunoSEQ multiplex PCR; TCRdb keeps in-frame clones, though not all of them. The sample gives 600,000 to 800,000 clones, 55% to 80% of which show up once; more than 1.5% is in the top ten. Whole-study findings and limits: Shared clonotypes across all four donors exceeded non-shared ones in generation probability.

Germline-derived CDR1 and CDR2 are SEHNR and FQNEAQ (reference sequence). There are 14 residues in the CDR3. V lost 4 bases, J lost 5 bases, and 14 bases lay in between. The chain recombines TRBV7-9 with TRBJ1-1; D might be TRBD1 (5 bases). This receptor was identified in a woman in her twenties or thirties in good health. The sequenced sample was memory CD4+ T cells sorted from blood. The sample's subset: CD45RA-negative fraction. CDR3 coding DNA: TGTGCCAGCAGCTCAGCAGGGATGGAGACTGAAGCTTTCTTT. Its translation is CASSSAGMETEAFF.